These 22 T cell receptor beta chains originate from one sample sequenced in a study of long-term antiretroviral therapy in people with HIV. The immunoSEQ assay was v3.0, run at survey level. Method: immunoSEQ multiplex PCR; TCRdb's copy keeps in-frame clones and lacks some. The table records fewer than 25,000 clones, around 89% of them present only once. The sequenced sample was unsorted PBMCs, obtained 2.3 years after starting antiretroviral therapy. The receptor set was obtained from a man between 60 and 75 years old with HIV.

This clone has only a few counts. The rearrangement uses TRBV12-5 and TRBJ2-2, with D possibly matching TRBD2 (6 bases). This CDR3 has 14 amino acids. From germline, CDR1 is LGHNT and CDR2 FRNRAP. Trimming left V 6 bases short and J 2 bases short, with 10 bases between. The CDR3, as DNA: TGTGCTAGTGGAACGGGACTTAACACCGGGGAGCTGTTTTTT. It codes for CASGTGLNTGELFF.

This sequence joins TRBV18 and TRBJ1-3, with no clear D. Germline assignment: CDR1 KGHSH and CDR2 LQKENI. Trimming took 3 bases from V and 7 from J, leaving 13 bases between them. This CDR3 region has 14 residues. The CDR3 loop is CASSPSVAWNTIYF. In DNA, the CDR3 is TGTGCCAGCTCACCTTCGGTCGCTTGGAACACCATATATTTT.

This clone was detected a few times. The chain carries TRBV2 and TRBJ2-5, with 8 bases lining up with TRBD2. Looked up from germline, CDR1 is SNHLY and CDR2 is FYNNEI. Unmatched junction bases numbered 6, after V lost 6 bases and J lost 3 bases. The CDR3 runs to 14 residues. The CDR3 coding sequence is TGTGCCAGCAGCCCCCTACTAGCGGAAGAGACCCAGTACTTC. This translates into CASSPLLAEETQYF.

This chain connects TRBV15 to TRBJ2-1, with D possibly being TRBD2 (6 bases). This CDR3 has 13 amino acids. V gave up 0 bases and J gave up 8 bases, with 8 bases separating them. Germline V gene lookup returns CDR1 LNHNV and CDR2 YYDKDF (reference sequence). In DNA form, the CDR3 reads TGTGCCACCAGCAGAGATCCGGGGGATGAGCAGTTCTTC. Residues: CATSRDPGDEQFF.

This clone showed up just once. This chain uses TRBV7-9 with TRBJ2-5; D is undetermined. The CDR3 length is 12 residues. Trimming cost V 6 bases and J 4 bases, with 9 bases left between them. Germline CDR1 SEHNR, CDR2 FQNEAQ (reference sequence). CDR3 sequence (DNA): TGTGCCAGCAGTCCCCTGCCAGAGACCCAGTACTTC. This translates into CASSPLPETQYF. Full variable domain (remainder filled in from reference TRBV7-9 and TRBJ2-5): DTGVSQNPRHKITKRGQNVTFRCDPISEHNRLYWYRQTLGQGPEFLTYFQNEAQLEKSRLLSDRFSAERPKGSFSTLEIQRTEQGDSAMYLCASSPLPETQYFGPGTRLLVL.

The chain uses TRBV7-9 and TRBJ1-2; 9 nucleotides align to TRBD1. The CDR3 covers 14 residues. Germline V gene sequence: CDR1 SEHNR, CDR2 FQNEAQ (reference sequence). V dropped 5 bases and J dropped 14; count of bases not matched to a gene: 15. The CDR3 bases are TGTGCCAGCAGCCCATATGAGGGACAGGGCCCTACAACCTTC. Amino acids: CASSPYEGQGPTTF.

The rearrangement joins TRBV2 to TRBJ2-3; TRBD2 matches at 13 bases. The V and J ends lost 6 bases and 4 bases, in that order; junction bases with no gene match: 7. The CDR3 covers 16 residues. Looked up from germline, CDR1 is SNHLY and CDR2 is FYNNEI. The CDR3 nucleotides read TGTGCCAGCAGGGGACTAGCGGGACATTTGGCAGATACGCAGTATTTT. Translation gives CASRGLAGHLADTQYF. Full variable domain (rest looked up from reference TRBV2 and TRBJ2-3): EPEVTQTPSHQVTQMGQEVILRCVPISNHLYFYWYRQILGQKVEFLVSFYNNEISEKSEIFDDQFSVERPDGSNFTLKIRSTKLEDSAMYFCASRGLAGHLADTQYFGPGTRLTVL.

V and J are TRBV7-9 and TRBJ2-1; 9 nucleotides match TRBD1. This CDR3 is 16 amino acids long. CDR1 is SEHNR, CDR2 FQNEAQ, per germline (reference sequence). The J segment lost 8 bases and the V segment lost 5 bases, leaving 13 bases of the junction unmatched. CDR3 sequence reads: CASSPGVDRGRDEQFF. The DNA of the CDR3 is TGTGCCAGCAGCCCTGGGGTGGACAGGGGTCGCGATGAGCAGTTCTTC.

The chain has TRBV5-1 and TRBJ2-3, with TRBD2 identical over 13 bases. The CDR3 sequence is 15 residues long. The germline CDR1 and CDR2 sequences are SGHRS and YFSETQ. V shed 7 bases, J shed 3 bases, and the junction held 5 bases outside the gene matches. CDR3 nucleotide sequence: TGCGCCAGCGAACCGGGACTAGCGGGAACAGATACGCAGTATTTT. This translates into CASEPGLAGTDTQYF. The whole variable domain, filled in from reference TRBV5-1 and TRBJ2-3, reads KAGVTQTPRYLIKTRGQQVTLSCSPISGHRSVSWYQQTPGQGLQFLFEYFSETQRNKGNFPGRFSGRQFSNSRSEMNVSTLELGDSALYLCASEPGLAGTDTQYFGPGTRLTVL.

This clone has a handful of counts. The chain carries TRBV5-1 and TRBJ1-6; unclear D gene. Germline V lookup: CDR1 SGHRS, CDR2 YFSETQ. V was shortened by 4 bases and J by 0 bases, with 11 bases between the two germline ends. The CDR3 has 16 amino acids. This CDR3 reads CASSHGRSSYNSPLHF. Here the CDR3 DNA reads TGCGCCAGCAGCCATGGACGGAGCTCCTATAATTCACCCCTCCACTTT. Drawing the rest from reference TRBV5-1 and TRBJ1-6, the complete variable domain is KAGVTQTPRYLIKTRGQQVTLSCSPISGHRSVSWYQQTPGQGLQFLFEYFSETQRNKGNFPGRFSGRQFSNSRSEMNVSTLELGDSALYLCASSHGRSSYNSPLHFGNGTRLTVT.

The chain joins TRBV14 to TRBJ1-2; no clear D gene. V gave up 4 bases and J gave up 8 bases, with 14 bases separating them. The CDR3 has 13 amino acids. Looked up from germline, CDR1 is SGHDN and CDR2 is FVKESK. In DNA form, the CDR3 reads TGTGCCAGCAGCCCCCGGTGGGCCCCCGGCTACACCTTC. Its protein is CASSPRWAPGYTF.

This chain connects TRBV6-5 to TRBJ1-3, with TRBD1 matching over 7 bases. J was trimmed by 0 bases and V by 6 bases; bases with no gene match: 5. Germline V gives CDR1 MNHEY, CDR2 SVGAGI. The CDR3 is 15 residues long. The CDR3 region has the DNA TGTGCCAGCAGACCGACAGGGAGCTCTGGAAACACCATATATTTT. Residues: CASRPTGSSGNTIYF.

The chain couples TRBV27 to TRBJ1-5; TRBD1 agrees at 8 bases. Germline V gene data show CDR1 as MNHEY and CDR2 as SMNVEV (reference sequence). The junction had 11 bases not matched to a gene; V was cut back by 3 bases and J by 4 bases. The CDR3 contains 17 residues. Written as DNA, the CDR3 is TGTGCCAGCAGTTTCCGGACAGGGCCTCCTTGGAATCAGCCCCAGCATTTT. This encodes CASSFRTGPPWNQPQHF.

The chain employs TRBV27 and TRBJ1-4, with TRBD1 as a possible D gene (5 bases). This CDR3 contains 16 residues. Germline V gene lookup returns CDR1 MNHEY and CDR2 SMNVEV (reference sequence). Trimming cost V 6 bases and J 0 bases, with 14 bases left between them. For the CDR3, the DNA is TGTGCCAGCAGGAACGGGGGTTCCACAACTAATGAAAAACTGTTTTTT. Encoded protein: CASRNGGSTTNEKLFF.

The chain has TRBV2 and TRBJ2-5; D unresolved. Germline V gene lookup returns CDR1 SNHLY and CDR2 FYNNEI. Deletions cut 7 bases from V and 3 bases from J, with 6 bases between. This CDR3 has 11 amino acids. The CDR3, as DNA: TGTGCCAGCAAATTGGAAGAGACCCAGTACTTC. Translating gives CASKLEETQYF.

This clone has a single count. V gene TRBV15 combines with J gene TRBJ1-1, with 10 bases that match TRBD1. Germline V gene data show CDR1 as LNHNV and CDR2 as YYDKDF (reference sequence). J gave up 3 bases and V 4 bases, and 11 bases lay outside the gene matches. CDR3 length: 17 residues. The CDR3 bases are TGTGCCACCAGCACAGGAACTCCGGGACAGGGGTACACTGAAGCTTTCTTT. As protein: CATSTGTPGQGYTEAFF.

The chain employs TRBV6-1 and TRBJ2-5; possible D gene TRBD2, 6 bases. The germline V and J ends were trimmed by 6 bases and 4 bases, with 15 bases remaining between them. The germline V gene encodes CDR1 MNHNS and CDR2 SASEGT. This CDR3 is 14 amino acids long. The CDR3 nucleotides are TGTGCCAGCAGCATTGGGGCAGCGGGAGAGACCCAGTACTTC. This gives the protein CASSIGAAGETQYF.

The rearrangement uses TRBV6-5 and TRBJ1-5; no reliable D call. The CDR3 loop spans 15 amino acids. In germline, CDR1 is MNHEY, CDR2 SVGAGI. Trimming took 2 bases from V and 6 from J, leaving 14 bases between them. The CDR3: CASSYIGMSGQPQHF. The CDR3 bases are TGTGCCAGCAGTTACATTGGTATGTCAGGTCAGCCCCAGCATTTT.

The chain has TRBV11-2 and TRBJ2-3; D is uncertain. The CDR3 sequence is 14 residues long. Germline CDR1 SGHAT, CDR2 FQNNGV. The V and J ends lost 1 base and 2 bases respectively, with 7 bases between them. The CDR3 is CASSLALATDTQYF. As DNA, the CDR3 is TGTGCCAGCAGCTTAGCGTTGGCCACAGATACGCAGTATTTT.

The CDR3 region is CASSLSRNQPQHF. CDR3 sequence (DNA): TGTGCCAGTAGTCTAAGTCGCAATCAGCCCCAGCATTTT. J is TRBJ1-5 and V is TRBV19; D is unresolved. CDR3 length equals 13 residues. V lost 5 bases and J lost 2, with 7 bases in between. CDR1 is LNHDA, CDR2 SQIVND, per germline (reference sequence).

CDR3: CASSLGGQTSNYGYTF. The CDR3 nucleotides are TGTGCCAGCAGTCTAGGAGGGCAGACTTCTAACTATGGCTACACCTTC. The chain recombines TRBV7-3 with TRBJ1-2; D is ambiguous. The CDR3 runs 16 residues. Per the germline V gene, CDR1 is SGHTA and CDR2 is FQGTGA. V was trimmed by 6 bases and J by 0 bases, leaving 17 bases between them.

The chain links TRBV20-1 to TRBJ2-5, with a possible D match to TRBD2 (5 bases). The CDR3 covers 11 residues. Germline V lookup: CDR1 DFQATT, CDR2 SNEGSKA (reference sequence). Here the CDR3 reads CTEGGQETQYF. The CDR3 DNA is TGCACCGAGGGCGGACAAGAGACCCAGTACTTC.